This TCR beta chain was profiled in a study of blood T cell repertoires in COVID-19. Study details: From T cells, B-cell-depleted T cells, or PBMCs came the material, which was cDNA or gDNA.

Repertoires were generated with immunoSEQ multiplex PCR, while TCRdb's copy carries only in-frame clones and drops some. The table includes some 150,000 clones, roughly nine tenths detected once. Between the trimmed V and J ends, which lost 2 bases and 8 bases, there was a span of 15 bases. The germline CDR1 and CDR2 sequences are SGHTA and FQGNSA. The CDR3 covers 14 residues. Input material: peripheral blood. The chain is built from TRBV7-2 and TRBJ1-2; weak D call: TRBD1 (6 bases). This receptor was obtained from a human donor in a cohort sampled during active COVID-19. CDR3 coding DNA: TGTGCCAGCAGCTTATGGGATACAGGGTGGGGCTACACCTTC. It codes for CASSLWDTGWGYTF.